This T cell receptor beta chain derives from a study of beta chain features in type 1 diabetes. General observations from the study: Type 1 diabetes patients had moderately but significantly shorter TCRB CDR3s in all four CD4+ subsets.

This clone was detected only a few times. Its target is not known. TCRB transcripts that were expressed got sequenced, as all of the isolated RNA had been reverse transcribed. Produced via immunoSEQ multiplex PCR; TCRdb's table is partial and in-frame only. The table includes approximately 50,000 clones, around 40% detected once. The sequenced sample consisted of Tregs from blood. This receptor was taken from a man aged 25-40 years with type 1 diabetes.

This CDR3 reads CASSLDGSGYNEQFF. In nucleotides, the CDR3 is TGTGCCAGCAGCTTAGACGGGAGTGGCTACAATGAGCAGTTCTTC. The chain employs TRBV7-8 and TRBJ2-1, with D possibly TRBD2 on 6 matching bases. CDR1 SGHVS and CDR2 FQNEAQ come from the germline V gene. The V end lost 1 base, the J end lost 3 bases, and 10 bases lay between the germline ends. CDR3 length: 15 amino acids.